The 4 T cell receptor beta chains in this list originate from one sample, sequenced in a study of blood T cell repertoires in COVID-19. The table came from immunoSEQ multiplex PCR; TCRdb's copy has only in-frame clones and leaves some out. The repertoire includes about 150,000 clones, around nine tenths of them detected once, and around 3.2% sits in the top ten. The sample taken for sequencing was peripheral blood. These TCRs come from a man between 60 and 75 years old with active or convalescent COVID-19.

This rearrangement joins TRBV3-1 (or the pseudogene TRBV3-2) to TRBJ1-2; perhaps TRBD1 as D (6 bases). The germline gives CDR1 LGHDT, CDR2 YNNKEL (reference sequence). This CDR3 has 15 amino acids. The ends were cut back, 0 bases at V and 0 bases at J, with 8 bases in the middle. The DNA of the CDR3 is TGTGCCAGCAGCCAAGATACAGGGCCTAACTATGGCTACACCTTC. The encoded protein is CASSQDTGPNYGYTF.

The chain links TRBV5-6 to TRBJ2-6; D may be TRBD1 (6 bases). CDR3 size: 14 residues. Germline V CDR1 and CDR2: SGHDT, YYEEEE. With 6 bases removed from V and 4 bases from J, the gap between germline ends came to 11 bases. The CDR3 loop reads CASTTGWGANVLTF. The CDR3 bases are TGTGCCAGCACCACAGGGTGGGGGGCCAACGTCCTGACTTTC.

The V call is TRBV7-9, the J call TRBJ2-1, with 9 bases lining up with TRBD2. This CDR3 region has 14 residues. V dropped 5 bases and J dropped 7; count of bases not matched to a gene: 6. The germline V gene encodes CDR1 SEHNR and CDR2 FQNEAQ (reference sequence). CDR3 nucleotides: TGTGCCAGCAGCCCTAGCGGGGTACAGAATGAGCAGTTCTTC. Its protein is CASSPSGVQNEQFF.

This clone occurred a few times. The CDR3 loop reads CASSQAPGLAGQTGELFF. CDR3 nucleotides: TGTGCCAGCAGCCAGGCCCCGGGACTAGCGGGACAGACCGGGGAGCTGTTTTTT. The chain uses TRBV4-2 and TRBJ2-2; 13 bases match TRBD2. V gave up 3 bases and J gave up 5 bases; unmatched junction bases: 9. Germline loops: CDR1 LGHNA, CDR2 YNFKEQ. The CDR3 has 18 amino acids.